A selection of T cell receptor beta chains follows, all from one sample in a study of OX40 agonist ivuxolimab in advanced cancers. Only in-frame clones appear in the TCRdb table, and some are missing; sequencing was by immunoSEQ multiplex PCR. The table has approximately 58,000 clones, around 79% seen once. Sequences were derived from CD4+ or CD8+ T cells sorted from blood, sampled in a trial of the OX40 agonist ivuxolimab. The receptors were gathered from an adult with an advanced solid tumor such as melanoma, head and neck, liver or kidney cancer. Both conserved end residues are part of each CDR3. The D gene is left open where the match is weak. Rows may omit the clone size; those that give it use once, few, many or a size class.

j_gene	abundance	v_gene	d_gene	CDR3nt	CDR3aa
TRBJ1-5	-	TRBV2	-	TGTGCCAGCAGTGAAGCTGGAGGGAGCAATCAGCCCCAGCATTTT	CASSEAGGSNQPQHF
TRBJ2-7	-	TRBV11-2	-	TGTGCCAGCAGCTTAGATAGGTACGAGCAGTACTTC	CASSLDRYEQYF
TRBJ2-7	-	TRBV11-2	TRBD1	TGTGCCAGCAGCTCACCTGGGACAGCTAACTCCTACGAGCAGTACTTC	CASSSPGTANSYEQYF
TRBJ1-4	once	TRBV5-1	TRBD1	TGCGCCAGCAGTCCGACCGGGACAGGGGGTGAAAAACTGTTTTTT	CASSPTGTGGEKLFF
TRBJ2-3	-	TRBV19	TRBD2	TGTGCCAGTGTTCTAGCGGGAGCCTCTAGCACAGATACGCAGTATTTT	CASVLAGASSTDTQYF
TRBJ1-5	-	TRBV6-1	-	TGTGCCAGCAGAGAATCAGACAGACACCAGCATTTT	CASRESDRHQHF
TRBJ1-4	-	TRBV13	TRBD1	TGTGCCAGCAGCCCAAACAGGGGAGTGGGTGAAAAACTGTTTTTT	CASSPNRGVGEKLFF
TRBJ2-1	-	TRBV19	-	TGTGCCAGTAGGGACAAAGGTTACAATGAGCAGTTCTTC	CASRDKGYNEQFF
TRBJ2-1	-	TRBV7-3	-	TGTGCCAGCAGCCAACCAGGGTATAATGAGCAGTTCTTC	CASSQPGYNEQFF
TRBJ1-4	-	TRBV6-5	-	TGTGCCAGCAGCCCGGGACTTTTTTCGGAGAAACTGTTTTTT	CASSPGLFSEKLFF
TRBJ2-2	-	TRBV27	-	TGTGCCAGCAGTATAGCCGACACACTCTACACCGGGGAGCTGTTTTTT	CASSIADTLYTGELFF
TRBJ2-3	-	TRBV10-2	TRBD2	TGCGCCAGCAGAGACTTAGCGGGAAGCACAGATACGCAGTATTTT	CASRDLAGSTDTQYF
TRBJ2-5	-	TRBV5-8	-	TGTGCCAGTAGCAACCACAGGGAAGATAATGTTGAGACCCAGTACTTC	CASSNHREDNVETQYF
TRBJ1-1	-	TRBV5-1	-	TGCGCCAGCAGCTTGGAAGGCAGTGTTGAAGCTTTCTTT	CASSLEGSVEAFF
TRBJ2-1	-	TRBV30	-	TGTGCCTGGAGCCTAGAACTTGGCGAGCAGTTCTTC	CAWSLELGEQFF
TRBJ2-5	-	TRBV5-1	-	TGCGCCAGCAGCAAAGACAGGCCCGTAGAGACCCAGTACTTC	CASSKDRPVETQYF
TRBJ1-6	few	TRBV19	-	TGTGCCAGTAAGGGTGGTGGCTATAATTCACCCCTCCACTTT	CASKGGGYNSPLHF
TRBJ1-2	-	TRBV5-1	-	TGCGCCAGCCAAACGGACAGAGGATGGGGTGGCTACACCTTC	CASQTDRGWGGYTF
TRBJ1-4	-	TRBV9	-	TGTGCCAGCAGCGGGGGGGCTAACAGTGCAACTAATGAAAAACTGTTTTTT	CASSGGANSATNEKLFF
TRBJ2-7	-	TRBV6-1	-	TGTGCCAGCAGTGAGCGAGGACTGGACGAGCAGTACTTC	CASSERGLDEQYF
TRBJ1-4	-	TRBV18	TRBD1	TGTGCCAGCTCACCGGGACTCGGACAGGGAGATGAAAAACTGTTTTTT	CASSPGLGQGDEKLFF
TRBJ2-3	-	TRBV5-1	TRBD2	TGCGCCAGCAGCTTAAACGGGGGGGGCGCAGATACGCAGTATTTT	CASSLNGGGADTQYF
TRBJ1-4	-	TRBV6-5	-	TGTGCCAGCGGAATTGGGGGTGTAGTTGAAAAACTGTTTTTT	CASGIGGVVEKLFF
TRBJ1-6	-	TRBV6-1	-	TGTGCCAGCAGTGAAAGCGGAAGCTCCTATAATTCACCCCTCCACTTT	CASSESGSSYNSPLHF
TRBJ2-7	-	TRBV18	-	TGTGTCAGCTCACCTGACAGCGGCTCCTACGAGCAGTACTTC	CVSSPDSGSYEQYF
TRBJ1-5	-	TRBV30	TRBD1	TGTGCCTGGAGTAAGACAGGGGATCAGCCCCAGCATTTT	CAWSKTGDQPQHF
TRBJ2-5	-	TRBV2	-	TGTGCCAGCAGTGCGATGGGAGTCCGACAAGAGACCCAGTACTTC	CASSAMGVRQETQYF
TRBJ1-5	-	TRBV6-1	-	TGTGCCAGCAGTGAAGCGGGGGGGGCTCAGCCCCAGCATTTT	CASSEAGGAQPQHF
TRBJ2-2	-	TRBV27	TRBD2	TGTGCCAGCAGTTTCTCCAGGGCGCAGCGGGGCAACACCGGGGAGCTGTTTTTT	CASSFSRAQRGNTGELFF
TRBJ2-5	-	TRBV29-1	-	TGCAGCGTTGGAGGGGGAGAGACCCAGTACTTC	CSVGGGETQYF
TRBJ2-1	-	TRBV6-1	TRBD1	TGTGCCAGCAGCCGGGACAGGGTCTACAATGAGCAGTTCTTC	CASSRDRVYNEQFF
TRBJ2-3	few	TRBV7-6	TRBD2	TGTGCCAGCAGCCGGGACTACAACACAGATACGCAGTATTTT	CASSRDYNTDTQYF
TRBJ1-1	few	TRBV6-6	-	TGTGCCAGCAGTCCCGGGATGGGCGGGACCACTGAAGCTTTCTTT	CASSPGMGGTTEAFF
TRBJ2-7	-	TRBV9	TRBD1	TGTGCCAGCAGCGTTCACGCCGGGACAGGGCTTTACTACGAGCAGTACTTC	CASSVHAGTGLYYEQYF
TRBJ2-7	few	TRBV2	-	TGTGCCAGCAGTGAAGCCGCCCTCTACGAGCAGTACTTC	CASSEAALYEQYF
TRBJ2-7	-	TRBV7-8	TRBD1	TGTGCCAGCAGCTTCTCCAGGGGGCCCTACGAGCAGTACTTC	CASSFSRGPYEQYF
TRBJ2-3	-	TRBV5-1	-	TGCGCCAGCAGCTTTCAGGGTACAGATACGCAGTATTTT	CASSFQGTDTQYF
TRBJ2-3	-	TRBV2	-	TGTGCCAGCAGTGAGTGGCTAGCAGGCACAGATACGCAGTATTTT	CASSEWLAGTDTQYF
TRBJ1-5	-	TRBV6-6	-	TGTGCCAGCAGTTACGCGACGGTTAGCAATCAGCCCCAGCATTTT	CASSYATVSNQPQHF
TRBJ2-3	-	TRBV7-9	-	TGTGCCAGCAGCTTAGGAGGTATTACAGATACGCAGTATTTT	CASSLGGITDTQYF
TRBJ2-7	-	TRBV19	TRBD2	TGTGCCAGTAGGGCTCTAGCGGGAGTCCACGAGCAGTACTTC	CASRALAGVHEQYF
TRBJ2-3	-	TRBV7-6	TRBD2	TGTGCCAGCAGCTCCGGACTAGCGGGGAATGCGCAGTATTTT	CASSSGLAGNAQYF
TRBJ2-5	-	TRBV7-9	-	TGTGCCAGCAGCTTAACGGGACTCGGCCAAGAGACCCAGTACTTC	CASSLTGLGQETQYF
TRBJ2-5	-	TRBV7-6	TRBD2	TGTGCCAGCAGTTATGGGGGAACAGGACTAGCGGGATTGGTGGAGACCCAGTACTTC	CASSYGGTGLAGLVETQYF
TRBJ2-2	-	TRBV5-6	TRBD1	TGTGCCAGCAGCTTGTGGCCGGGACAGGTGAACACCGGGGAGCTGTTTTTT	CASSLWPGQVNTGELFF
TRBJ1-1	-	TRBV5-1	-	TGCGCCAGCAGCTTGACCTTAGAGGGTACTGAAGCTTTCTTT	CASSLTLEGTEAFF
TRBJ1-6	-	TRBV9	TRBD1	TGTGCCAGCAGCGGGACAGGGGGGAATTCACCCCTCCACTTT	CASSGTGGNSPLHF
TRBJ1-2	-	TRBV11-1	-	TGTGCCAGCAGCTCCGGGCCTACGACAATATTC	CASSSGPTTIF
TRBJ1-2	once	TRBV19	TRBD1	TGTGCCAGTAGTCCCGGGACAGGGGCCTATGGCTACACCTTC	CASSPGTGAYGYTF
TRBJ1-2	many	TRBV5-1	-	TGCGCCAGCACCCCTTCGGTGGCTAACTATGGCTACACCTTC	CASTPSVANYGYTF